The next 29 T cell receptor beta chains were all read from a single sample in a study of blood T cell repertoires in COVID-19. Here immunoSEQ multiplex PCR was the method, and the copy in TCRdb shows in-frame clones only, minus some. The table has over 70,000 clones, less than 85% seen once. The sequenced sample was peripheral blood. These receptors were obtained from a woman in her seventies with acute or convalescent COVID-19.

V is TRBV7-6 and J is TRBJ2-7; TRBD1 is a possible D gene (6 bases). The CDR3 is 15 amino acids. With 5 bases removed from V and 4 bases from J, the gap between germline ends came to 18 bases. Germline CDR1 is SGHVS and CDR2 is FNYEAQ. CDR3 bases: TGTGCCAGCAGCCCAATAGGGGGTTTAAGGTACGAGCAGTACTTC. It encodes CASSPIGGLRYEQYF.

The J gene is TRBJ2-1, the V gene TRBV28; D might be TRBD2 (6 bases). The CDR3 extends over 16 amino acids. Germline-derived CDR1 and CDR2 are MDHEN and SYDVKM. V lost 6 bases and J lost 3, with 18 bases in between. The CDR3 reads CASSPLLARLYNEQFF. For the CDR3, the DNA is TGTGCCAGCAGCCCACTCCTAGCGAGACTCTACAATGAGCAGTTCTTC.

The chain couples TRBV3-1 (or the pseudogene TRBV3-2) to TRBJ2-5; D not certain. Germline loops: CDR1 LGHDT, CDR2 YNNKEL (reference sequence). Trimming left V 4 bases short and J 0 bases short, with 3 bases between. The CDR3 runs to 12 residues. The CDR3 DNA reads as TGTGCCAGCAGCCTAGACCAAGAGACCCAGTACTTC. This sequence encodes CASSLDQETQYF.

This clone was counted a few times. J is TRBJ2-4 and V is TRBV27; weak D call: TRBD2 (5 bases). This CDR3 region has 11 residues. V dropped 8 bases and J dropped 7 bases, with 9 bases sitting between them. Germline assignment: CDR1 MNHEY and CDR2 SMNVEV (reference sequence). The CDR3 sequence: CASGRTNIQYF. The CDR3 DNA reads as TGTGCCAGCGGGAGAACGAACATTCAGTACTTC.

This chain connects TRBV28 to TRBJ1-4, with TRBD1 as a possible D gene (6 bases). Germline-derived CDR1 and CDR2 are MDHEN and SYDVKM. The CDR3 has 17 residues. V gave up 5 bases and J gave up 8 bases, with 24 bases separating them. The CDR3 DNA reads TGTGCCAGCAGTCCCCGACAGGCTGGGGGAATGATCGAAAAACTGTTTTTT. Translating it yields CASSPRQAGGMIEKLFF.

The J gene is TRBJ1-2, the V gene TRBV5-6; the D gene is possibly TRBD1 (5 bases). The CDR3 is 13 residues long. Between the trimmed V and J ends, which lost 6 bases and 7 bases, there was a span of 16 bases. Germline CDR1 and CDR2: SGHDT and YYEEEE. This CDR3 is CASIPQGLSGYTF. The DNA of the CDR3 is TGTGCCAGCATTCCGCAGGGTTTAAGTGGCTACACCTTC.

The V and J genes are TRBV30 and TRBJ1-6; D ambiguous. Germline CDR1 is GTSNPN and CDR2 is SVGIG (reference sequence). This CDR3 comprises 15 residues. Trimming removed 0 bases at V and 11 bases at J, with 17 bases between. The CDR3 bases are TGTGCCTGGAGTGTACTTGTGACGGCCGGGACACCCCTCCACTTT. Translation: CAWSVLVTAGTPLHF. The whole variable domain, filled in from reference TRBV30 and TRBJ1-6, reads SQTIHQWPATLVQPVGSPLSLECTVEGTSNPNLYWYRQAAGRGLQLLFYSVGIGQISSEVPQNLSASRPQDRQFILSSKKLLLSDSGFYLCAWSVLVTAGTPLHFGNGTRLTVT.

A few counts support this clone. The chain joins TRBV20-1 to TRBJ1-1, with D uncertain. Germline loops: CDR1 DFQATT, CDR2 SNEGSKA (reference sequence). CDR3 length: 10 amino acids. Trimming took off 5 bases at V and 7 bases at J, with 8 bases between the two ends. The CDR3 protein is CSAGNIEAFF. In DNA form, the CDR3 reads TGCAGTGCTGGCAATATTGAAGCTTTCTTT.

The chain carries TRBV6-1 and TRBJ2-2, with 11 bases fitting TRBD2. This CDR3 spans 17 amino acids. Germline lookup yields CDR1 MNHNS and CDR2 SASEGT. V gave up 4 bases and J gave up 2 bases; unmatched junction bases: 6. The CDR3 region is CASSARGTSGNTGELFF. Written as DNA, the CDR3 is TGTGCCAGCAGTGCCCGGGGGACTAGCGGAAACACCGGGGAGCTGTTTTTT.

The rearrangement uses TRBV6-7 and TRBJ1-4, with 8 bases lining up with TRBD1. TRBV6-7 is an ORF; its function is uncertain. This CDR3 spans 20 amino acids. V lost 0 bases to trimming and J lost 4 bases; unmatched junction nucleotides: 16. The CDR3 sequence is CASSYSKSIPLTGDNEKLFF. CDR3 DNA sequence: TGTGCCAGCAGTTACTCGAAAAGTATACCATTGACAGGGGATAATGAAAAACTGTTTTTT.

This rearrangement joins TRBV7-2 to TRBJ1-6, with 8 bases lining up with TRBD1. Germline V CDR1 and CDR2: SGHTA, FQGNSA. The CDR3 has 15 residues. V gave up 6 bases and J gave up 9 bases; unmatched junction bases: 10. The CDR3 coding sequence is TGTGCCAGCAGGATCAGGGGGCAGGTCGGTTCACCCCTCCACTTT. Its protein product is CASRIRGQVGSPLHF.

V is TRBV7-3 and J is TRBJ2-1; TRBD2 matches 10 bases. The CDR3 runs to 15 residues. In germline, CDR1 is SGHTA, CDR2 FQGTGA. V was pared by 6 bases and J by 8 bases, with 10 bases of the junction left unmatched. CDR3 protein: CASSSLAGVGYEQFF. The CDR3 nucleotides read TGTGCCAGCAGTTCTCTAGCGGGAGTTGGTTATGAGCAGTTCTTC.

The rearrangement joins TRBV5-1 to TRBJ1-1, with D perhaps matching TRBD1 (6 bases). Germline V gene data show CDR1 as SGHRS and CDR2 as YFSETQ. There are 13 residues in the CDR3. V lost 2 bases and J lost 8, with 13 bases in between. This chain's CDR3 is CASSLTGILEAFF. The CDR3 bases are TGCGCCAGCAGCTTAACAGGGATCCTAGAAGCTTTCTTT.

The rearrangement links TRBV6-4 to TRBJ2-2; no definite D call. V was cut by 3 bases and J by 3 bases, with 5 bases left in between. The V gene's germline CDR1 is MRHNA and CDR2 SNTAGT. The CDR3 consists of 13 residues. The CDR3 DNA reads TGTGCCAGCAGTGAGGGCTACACCGGGGAGCTGTTTTTT. Protein: CASSEGYTGELFF.

The V gene is TRBV27, the J gene TRBJ1-2, with a tentative D call TRBD1 (6 bases). Between the trimmed V and J ends, which lost 6 bases and 3 bases, there was a span of 11 bases. The CDR3 runs 13 residues. Germline CDR1 reads MNHEY; CDR2 reads SMNVEV (reference sequence). CDR3 sequence reads: CASRQGLYYGYTF. CDR3 DNA: TGTGCCAGCAGACAGGGACTATACTATGGCTACACCTTC.

V gene TRBV6-5 combines with J gene TRBJ2-5, with TRBD1 identical over 7 bases. V gave up 6 bases and J gave up 5 bases; unmatched junction bases: 12. This CDR3 region has 15 residues. CDR1 and CDR2 (germline): MNHEY, SVGAGI. CDR3 sequence (DNA): TGTGCCAGCAGCCCCAGGGACAGCAGGGCGGAGACCCAGTACTTC. Protein sequence: CASSPRDSRAETQYF.

This clone was observed a handful of times. The rearrangement uses TRBV5-4 and TRBJ2-5, with D unresolved. The CDR3 loop spans 13 amino acids. Trimming removed 0 bases at V and 2 bases at J, with 5 bases between. CDR1 is SGHNT, CDR2 YYREEE, per germline (reference sequence). In DNA form, the CDR3 reads TGTGCCAGCAGCTTGGCCTCTCAAGAGACCCAGTACTTC. It codes for CASSLASQETQYF.

The chain uses TRBV5-1 and TRBJ2-3; 15 positions match TRBD2. The CDR3 is made up of 16 amino acids. V was pared by 3 bases and J by 5 bases, with 4 bases of the junction left unmatched. Germline CDR1 reads SGHRS; CDR2 reads YFSETQ. The CDR3 reads CASSSGLAGGKDTQYF. In DNA form, the CDR3 reads TGCGCCAGCAGCTCCGGACTAGCGGGGGGGAAAGATACGCAGTATTTT. Together with reference TRBV5-1 and TRBJ2-3, the CDR3 gives the full variable domain: KAGVTQTPRYLIKTRGQQVTLSCSPISGHRSVSWYQQTPGQGLQFLFEYFSETQRNKGNFPGRFSGRQFSNSRSEMNVSTLELGDSALYLCASSSGLAGGKDTQYFGPGTRLTVL.

This sequence joins TRBV18 and TRBJ1-2; D might be TRBD1 (6 bases). Germline values: CDR1 KGHSH, CDR2 LQKENI. The germline V and J ends were trimmed by 6 bases and 6 bases, with 14 bases remaining between them. The CDR3 has 13 amino acids. The CDR3, as DNA: TGTGCCAGCTCGGTACAGGGCTTAGATGGCTACACCTTC. This translates into CASSVQGLDGYTF.

The chain uses TRBV7-3 and TRBJ2-1; D gene unclear. The CDR3 runs 16 residues. CDR1 and CDR2 from the germline V gene are SGHTA and FQGTGA. The V gene lost 2 bases and the J gene lost 0 bases, with 11 bases spanning the gap. In DNA form, the CDR3 reads TGTGCCAGCAGCTTAGCCCTTTCCAGCTCCTACAATGAGCAGTTCTTC. Protein: CASSLALSSSYNEQFF.

The rearrangement links TRBV7-2 to TRBJ2-7; 8 bases are a match to TRBD2. The V segment lost 2 bases and the J segment 4 bases; nucleotides outside the gene matches: 7. The length of the CDR3 is 15 residues. Germline CDR1 and CDR2: SGHTA and FQGNSA. The CDR3: CASSLFALAEYEQYF. In DNA form, the CDR3 reads TGTGCCAGCAGCTTATTCGCACTAGCGGAGTACGAGCAGTACTTC. The full variable domain, completed using reference TRBV7-2 and TRBJ2-7, is GAGVSQSPSNKVTEKGKDVELRCDPISGHTALYWYRQSLGQGLEFLIYFQGNSAPDKSGLPSDRFSAERTGGSVSTLTIQRTQQEDSAVYLCASSLFALAEYEQYFGPGTRLTVT.

The chain employs TRBV7-2 and TRBJ2-3; unclear D gene. Per the germline V gene, CDR1 is SGHTA and CDR2 is FQGNSA. The CDR3 spans 15 residues. V shed 0 bases and J shed 0 bases, with 7 bases lying between them. CDR3 sequence: CASSLAGYSTDTQYF. The DNA for the CDR3 is TGTGCCAGCAGCTTAGCCGGGTACAGCACAGATACGCAGTATTTT.

The genes are TRBV6-6 and TRBJ2-7; 9 bases align to TRBD2. CDR3 length: 14 amino acids. Germline V CDR1 and CDR2: MNHNY, SVGAGI (reference sequence). V lost 6 bases, J lost 0 bases, and 3 bases stayed unmatched. The CDR3 reads CASRPAGGSYEQYF. The CDR3 DNA reads TGTGCCAGCAGGCCAGCGGGGGGCTCCTACGAGCAGTACTTC.

The chain combines TRBV7-2 with TRBJ2-1; D is possibly TRBD2 (6 bases). Trimming removed 1 base from V and 9 bases from J, with 10 bases in between. From germline, CDR1 is SGHTA and CDR2 FQGNSA. This CDR3 comprises 13 residues. CDR3 protein: CASSLGVGGEQFF. The CDR3 DNA is TGTGCCAGCAGCTTAGGGGTCGGGGGTGAGCAGTTCTTC.

The rearrangement links TRBV30 to TRBJ1-6, with TRBD1 identical over 8 bases. CDR3 size: 14 residues. CDR1 GTSNPN and CDR2 SVGIG come from the germline V gene (reference sequence). The ends lost 2 bases at V and 9 bases at J; junction bases unmatched: 6. CDR3 loop: CAWSPGQGFSPLHF. The CDR3, as DNA: TGTGCCTGGAGTCCCGGACAGGGTTTTTCACCCCTCCACTTT.

This rearrangement joins TRBV12-3 or TRBV12-4 to TRBJ1-2; TRBD1 agrees at 8 bases. J was trimmed by 9 bases and V by 6 bases; bases with no gene match: 6. The CDR3 is 12 amino acids. The DNA for the CDR3 is TGTGCCAGCAGCCTCGACAGGGGTCGCTACACCTTC. This sequence encodes CASSLDRGRYTF.

This chain joins TRBV29-1 and TRBJ1-5, with a tentative D call TRBD1 (5 bases). Trimming took 4 bases from V and 0 from J, leaving 13 bases between them. This CDR3 has 15 residues. Germline V lookup: CDR1 SQVTM, CDR2 ANQGSEA. CDR3 nucleotide sequence: TGCAGCGTTGGGTGGGGGGAAGTTAGCAATCAGCCCCAGCATTTT. Its translation: CSVGWGEVSNQPQHF. The full variable domain, its missing parts supplied by reference TRBV29-1 and TRBJ1-5, is SAVISQKPSRDICQRGTSLTIQCQVDSQVTMMFWYRQQPGQSLTLIATANQGSEATYESGFVIDKFPISRPNLTFSTLTVSNMSPEDSSIYLCSVGWGEVSNQPQHFGDGTRLSIL.

V and J are TRBV20-1 and TRBJ2-1; D uncertain. Germline V gives CDR1 DFQATT, CDR2 SNEGSKA (reference sequence). V lost 3 bases and J 4 bases, leaving 16 bases between the germline ends. The CDR3 covers 15 residues. The CDR3 protein is CSASAGLAKYNEQFF. Written as DNA, the CDR3 is TGCAGTGCTAGTGCAGGTCTCGCGAAGTACAATGAGCAGTTCTTC.

This clone appeared a few times. The chain is built from TRBV6-5 and TRBJ1-6, with 11 nucleotides matching TRBD1. V lost 4 bases and J lost 7; bases outside the gene matches: 0. This CDR3 is built from 14 residues. Looked up from germline, CDR1 is MNHEY and CDR2 is SVGAGI. Written as DNA, the CDR3 is TGTGCCAGCAGTTGGGACAGGGGGAATTCACCCCTCCACTTT. As protein: CASSWDRGNSPLHF.